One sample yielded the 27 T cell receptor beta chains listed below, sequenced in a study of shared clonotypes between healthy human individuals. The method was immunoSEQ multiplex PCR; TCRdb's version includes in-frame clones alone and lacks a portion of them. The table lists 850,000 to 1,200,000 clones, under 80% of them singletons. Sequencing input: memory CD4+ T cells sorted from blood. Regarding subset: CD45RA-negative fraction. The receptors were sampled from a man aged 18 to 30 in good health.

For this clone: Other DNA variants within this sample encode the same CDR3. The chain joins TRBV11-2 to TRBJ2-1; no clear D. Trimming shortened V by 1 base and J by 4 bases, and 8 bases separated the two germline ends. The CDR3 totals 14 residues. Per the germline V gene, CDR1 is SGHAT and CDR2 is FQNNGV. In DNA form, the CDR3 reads TGTGCCAGCAGCTTAGGGCGGTCGTACAATGAGCAGTTCTTC. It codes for CASSLGRSYNEQFF.

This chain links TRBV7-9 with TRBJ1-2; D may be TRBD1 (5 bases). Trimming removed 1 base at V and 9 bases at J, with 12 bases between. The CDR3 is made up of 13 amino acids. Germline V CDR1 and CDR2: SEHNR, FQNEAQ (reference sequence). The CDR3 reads CASSLEPRGSYTF. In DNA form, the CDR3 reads TGTGCCAGCAGCTTAGAGCCTCGGGGGAGCTACACCTTC.

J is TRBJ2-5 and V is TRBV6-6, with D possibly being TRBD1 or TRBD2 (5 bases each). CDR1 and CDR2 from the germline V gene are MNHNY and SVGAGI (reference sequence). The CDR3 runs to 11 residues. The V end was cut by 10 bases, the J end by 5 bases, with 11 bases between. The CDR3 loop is CATYRGETQYF. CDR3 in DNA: TGTGCCACTTACCGGGGCGAGACCCAGTACTTC.

The CDR3 DNA follows: TGTGCCAGCAGCTTAAAAACCGGGACAGGGTCCTACAATGAGCAGTTCTTC. As protein: CASSLKTGTGSYNEQFF. The chain joins TRBV11-3 to TRBJ2-1; 9 bases line up with TRBD1. Trimming took 2 bases from V and 1 from J; bases not matched to a gene: 6. CDR1 is SGHNT, CDR2 YENEEA, per germline. CDR3 length: 17 amino acids.

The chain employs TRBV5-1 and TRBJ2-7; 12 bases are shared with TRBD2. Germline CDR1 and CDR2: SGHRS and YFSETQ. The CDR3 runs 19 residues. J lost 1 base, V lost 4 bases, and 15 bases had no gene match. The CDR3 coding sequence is TGCGCCAGCAGCCCGGTCTTCCTAGCGGGAGGGCCCTTTTCCTACGAGCAGTACTTC. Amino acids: CASSPVFLAGGPFSYEQYF.

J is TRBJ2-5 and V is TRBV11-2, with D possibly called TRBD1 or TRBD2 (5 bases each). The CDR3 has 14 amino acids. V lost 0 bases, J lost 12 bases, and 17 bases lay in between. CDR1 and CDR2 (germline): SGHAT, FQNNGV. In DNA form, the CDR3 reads TGTGCCAGCAGCTTAGATCCTAATGTAGGGACGGAGTACTTC. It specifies CASSLDPNVGTEYF.

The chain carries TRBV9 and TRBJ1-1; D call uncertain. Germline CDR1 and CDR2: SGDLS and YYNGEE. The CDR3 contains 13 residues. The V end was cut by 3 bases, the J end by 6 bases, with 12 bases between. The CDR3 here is CASSGVSRAEAFF. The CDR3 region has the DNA TGTGCCAGCAGCGGGGTCAGCCGAGCTGAAGCTTTCTTT.

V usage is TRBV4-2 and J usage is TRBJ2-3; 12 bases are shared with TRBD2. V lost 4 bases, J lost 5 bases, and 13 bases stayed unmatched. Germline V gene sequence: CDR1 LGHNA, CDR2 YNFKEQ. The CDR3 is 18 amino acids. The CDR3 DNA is TGTGCCAGCAGCCCACATCCCCCTAGCGGGGGGGCCCTAGATACGCAGTATTTT. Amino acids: CASSPHPPSGGALDTQYF.

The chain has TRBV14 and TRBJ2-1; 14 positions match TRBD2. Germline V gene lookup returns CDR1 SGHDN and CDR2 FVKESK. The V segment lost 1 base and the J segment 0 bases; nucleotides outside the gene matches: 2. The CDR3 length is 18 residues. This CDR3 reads CASSQGTSGRPSYNEQFF. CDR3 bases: TGTGCCAGCAGCCAAGGGACTAGCGGGAGGCCCTCCTACAATGAGCAGTTCTTC.

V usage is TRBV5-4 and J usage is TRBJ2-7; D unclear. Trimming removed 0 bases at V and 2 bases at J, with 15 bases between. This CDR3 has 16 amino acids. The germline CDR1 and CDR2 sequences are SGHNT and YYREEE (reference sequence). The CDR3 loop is CASSLGAAAQPYEQYF. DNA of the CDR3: TGTGCCAGCAGCTTGGGGGCCGCGGCCCAACCCTACGAGCAGTACTTC. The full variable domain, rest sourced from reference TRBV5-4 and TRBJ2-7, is ETGVTQSPTHLIKTRGQQVTLRCSSQSGHNTVSWYQQALGQGPQFIFQYYREEENGRGNFPPRFSGLQFPNYSSELNVNALELDDSALYLCASSLGAAAQPYEQYFGPGTRLTVT.

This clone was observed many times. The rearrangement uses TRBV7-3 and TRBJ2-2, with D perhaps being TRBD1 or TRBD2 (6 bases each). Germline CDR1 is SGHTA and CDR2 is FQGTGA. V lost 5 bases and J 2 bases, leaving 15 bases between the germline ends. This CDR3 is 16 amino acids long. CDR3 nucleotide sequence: TGTGCCAGCAGCGCCATGGGGGGCCTCAACACCGGGGAGCTGTTTTTT. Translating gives CASSAMGGLNTGELFF.

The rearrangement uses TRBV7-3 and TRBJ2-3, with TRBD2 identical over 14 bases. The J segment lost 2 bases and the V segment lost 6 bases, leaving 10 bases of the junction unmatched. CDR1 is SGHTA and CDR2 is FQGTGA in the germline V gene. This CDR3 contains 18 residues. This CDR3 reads CASRQPQTSGGDTDTQYF. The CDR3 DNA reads TGTGCCAGCAGACAACCTCAGACTAGCGGGGGGGACACAGATACGCAGTATTTT. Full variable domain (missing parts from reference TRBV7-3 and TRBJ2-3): GAGVSQTPSNKVTEKGKYVELRCDPISGHTALYWYRQSLGQGPEFLIYFQGTGAADDSGLPNDRFFAVRPEGSVSTLKIQRTERGDSAVYLCASRQPQTSGGDTDTQYFGPGTRLTVL.

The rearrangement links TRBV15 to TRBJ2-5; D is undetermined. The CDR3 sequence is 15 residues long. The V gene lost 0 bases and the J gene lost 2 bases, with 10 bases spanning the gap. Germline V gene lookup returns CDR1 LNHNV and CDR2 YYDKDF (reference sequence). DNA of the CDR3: TGTGCCACCAGCAGAGACCTGTGGGGACAAGAGACCCAGTACTTC. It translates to CATSRDLWGQETQYF. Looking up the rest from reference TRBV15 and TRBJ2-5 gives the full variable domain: DAMVIQNPRYQVTQFGKPVTLSCSQTLNHNVMYWYQQKSSQAPKLLFHYYDKDFNNEADTPDNFQSRRPNTSFCFLDIRSPGLGDTAMYLCATSRDLWGQETQYFGPGTRLLVL.

The CDR3: CASSLEGAGETQYF. CDR3 coding DNA: TGTGCCAGCAGCCTAGAGGGGGCGGGAGAGACCCAGTACTTC. The V gene is TRBV9, the J gene TRBJ2-5, with 7 bases matching TRBD1. V lost 4 bases, J lost 4 bases, and 7 bases stayed unmatched. Germline CDR1 is SGDLS and CDR2 is YYNGEE. The CDR3 is 14 residues long. Full variable domain (remainder filled in from reference TRBV9 and TRBJ2-5): DSGVTQTPKHLITATGQRVTLRCSPRSGDLSVYWYQQSLDQGLQFLIQYYNGEERAKGNILERFSAQQFPDLHSELNLSSLELGDSALYFCASSLEGAGETQYFGPGTRLLVL.

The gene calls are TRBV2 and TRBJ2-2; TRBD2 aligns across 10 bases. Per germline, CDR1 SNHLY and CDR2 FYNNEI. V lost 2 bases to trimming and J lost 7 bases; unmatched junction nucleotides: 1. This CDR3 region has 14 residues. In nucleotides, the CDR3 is TGTGCCAGCAGTGAACTAGCGGGGGTCGGGGAGCTGTTTTTT. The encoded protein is CASSELAGVGELFF. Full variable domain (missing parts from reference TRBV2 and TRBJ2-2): EPEVTQTPSHQVTQMGQEVILRCVPISNHLYFYWYRQILGQKVEFLVSFYNNEISEKSEIFDDQFSVERPDGSNFTLKIRSTKLEDSAMYFCASSELAGVGELFFGEGSRLTVL.

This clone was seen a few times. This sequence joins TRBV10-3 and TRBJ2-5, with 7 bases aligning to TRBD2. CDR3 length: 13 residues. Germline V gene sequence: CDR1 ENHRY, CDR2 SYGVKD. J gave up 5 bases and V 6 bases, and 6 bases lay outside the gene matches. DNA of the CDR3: TGTGCCATCAGGGGAGGGGCCGGGGAGACCCAGTACTTC. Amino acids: CAIRGGAGETQYF.

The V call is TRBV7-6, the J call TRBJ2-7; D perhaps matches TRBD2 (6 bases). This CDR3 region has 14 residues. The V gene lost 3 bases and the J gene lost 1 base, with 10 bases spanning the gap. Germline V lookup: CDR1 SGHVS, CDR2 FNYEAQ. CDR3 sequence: CASSLRGLSYEQYF. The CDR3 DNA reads TGTGCCAGCAGCTTGAGGGGACTTTCCTACGAGCAGTACTTC.

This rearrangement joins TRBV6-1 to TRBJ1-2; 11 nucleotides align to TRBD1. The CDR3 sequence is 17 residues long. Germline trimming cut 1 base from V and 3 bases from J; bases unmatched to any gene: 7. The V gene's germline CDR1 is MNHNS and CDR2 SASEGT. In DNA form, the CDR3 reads TGTGCCAGCAGTGAAGTTGCGGGGACAGGGGGGCACTATGGCTACACCTTC. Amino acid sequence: CASSEVAGTGGHYGYTF.

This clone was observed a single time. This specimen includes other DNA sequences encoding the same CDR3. Here the CDR3 reads CASSLAETTEAFF. CDR3 nucleotides: TGTGCCAGCAGCTTAGCTGAGACAACTGAAGCTTTCTTT. The chain links TRBV11-2 to TRBJ1-1; D is unresolved. CDR1 is SGHAT and CDR2 is FQNNGV in the germline V gene. The V gene lost 1 base and the J gene lost 5 bases, with 8 bases spanning the gap. The CDR3 loop spans 13 amino acids. The whole variable domain, filled in from reference TRBV11-2 and TRBJ1-1, reads EAGVAQSPRYKIIEKRQSVAFWCNPISGHATLYWYQQILGQGPKLLIQFQNNGVVDDSQLPKDRFSAERLKGVDSTLKIQPAKLEDSAVYLCASSLAETTEAFFGQGTRLTVV.

CDR3 amino acids: CASSPPMEEKLFF. The CDR3 nucleotides read TGTGCCAGTAGTCCCCCGATGGAGGAAAAACTGTTTTTT. The chain employs TRBV19 and TRBJ1-4, with D unresolved. CDR3 length: 13 amino acids. The V end lost 5 bases, the J end lost 8 bases, and 12 bases lay between the germline ends. In germline, CDR1 is LNHDA, CDR2 SQIVND (reference sequence).

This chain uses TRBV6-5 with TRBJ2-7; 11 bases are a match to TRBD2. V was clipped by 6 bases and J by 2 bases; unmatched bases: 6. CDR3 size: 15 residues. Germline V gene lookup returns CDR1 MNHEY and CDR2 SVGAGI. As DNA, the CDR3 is TGTGCCAGCAGACTAAGGACTAGCGGGCCCTACGAGCAGTACTTC. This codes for CASRLRTSGPYEQYF.

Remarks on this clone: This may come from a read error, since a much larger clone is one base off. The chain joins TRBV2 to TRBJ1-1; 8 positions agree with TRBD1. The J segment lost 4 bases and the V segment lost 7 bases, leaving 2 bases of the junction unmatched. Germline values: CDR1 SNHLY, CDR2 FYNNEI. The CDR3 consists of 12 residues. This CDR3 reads CASKTGGTEAFF. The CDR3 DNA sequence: TGTGCCAGCAAAACAGGGGGCACTGAAGCTTTCTTT.

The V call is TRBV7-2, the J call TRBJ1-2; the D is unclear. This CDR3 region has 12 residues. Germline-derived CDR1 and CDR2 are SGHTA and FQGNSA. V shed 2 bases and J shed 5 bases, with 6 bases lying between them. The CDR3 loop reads CASSLMGYGYTF. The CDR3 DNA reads TGTGCCAGCAGCTTAATGGGTTATGGCTACACCTTC.

Written as DNA, the CDR3 is TGTGCCAGTAGGGGAAGGGCGGAGGGAATAATAGGTCAGCCCCAGCATTTT. Protein sequence: CASRGRAEGIIGQPQHF. This rearrangement joins TRBV19 to TRBJ1-5; D is unclear. CDR3 size: 17 residues. The V gene lost 6 bases and the J gene lost 6 bases, with 24 bases spanning the gap. Looked up from germline, CDR1 is LNHDA and CDR2 is SQIVND (reference sequence).

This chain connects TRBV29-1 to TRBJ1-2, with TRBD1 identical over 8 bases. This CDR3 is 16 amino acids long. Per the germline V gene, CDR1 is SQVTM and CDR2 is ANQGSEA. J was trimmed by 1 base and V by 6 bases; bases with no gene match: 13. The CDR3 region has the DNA TGCAGCGTGGAACCGAGGGGACAGGTTGTTAACTATGGCTACACCTTC. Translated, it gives CSVEPRGQVVNYGYTF.

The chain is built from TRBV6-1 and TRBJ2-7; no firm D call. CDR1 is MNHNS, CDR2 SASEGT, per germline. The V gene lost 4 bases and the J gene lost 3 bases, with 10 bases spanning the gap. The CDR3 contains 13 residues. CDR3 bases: TGTGCCAGCAGTGGCGTATACAGCTACGAGCAGTACTTC. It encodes CASSGVYSYEQYF.

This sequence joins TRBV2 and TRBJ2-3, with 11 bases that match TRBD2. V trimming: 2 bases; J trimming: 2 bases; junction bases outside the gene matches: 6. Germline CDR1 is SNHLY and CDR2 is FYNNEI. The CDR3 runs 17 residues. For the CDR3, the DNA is TGTGCCAGCAGTGAAATTCTAGCGGGAGGTTACACAGATACGCAGTATTTT. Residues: CASSEILAGGYTDTQYF.